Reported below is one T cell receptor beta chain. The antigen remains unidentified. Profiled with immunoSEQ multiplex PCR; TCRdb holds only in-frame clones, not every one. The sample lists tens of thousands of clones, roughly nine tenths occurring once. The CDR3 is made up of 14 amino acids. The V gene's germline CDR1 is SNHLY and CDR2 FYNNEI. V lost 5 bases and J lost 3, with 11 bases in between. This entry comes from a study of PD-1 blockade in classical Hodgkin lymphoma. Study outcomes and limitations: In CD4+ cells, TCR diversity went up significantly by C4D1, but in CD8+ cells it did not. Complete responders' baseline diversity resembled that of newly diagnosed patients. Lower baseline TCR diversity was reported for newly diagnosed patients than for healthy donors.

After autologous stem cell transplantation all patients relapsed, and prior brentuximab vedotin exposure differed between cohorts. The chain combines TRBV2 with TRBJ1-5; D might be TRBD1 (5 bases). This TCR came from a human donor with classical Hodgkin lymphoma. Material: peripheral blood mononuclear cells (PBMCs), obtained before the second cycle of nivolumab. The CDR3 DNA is TGTGCCAGCAGTACCGACAGACCCAATCAGCCCCAGCATTTT. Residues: CASSTDRPNQPQHF.